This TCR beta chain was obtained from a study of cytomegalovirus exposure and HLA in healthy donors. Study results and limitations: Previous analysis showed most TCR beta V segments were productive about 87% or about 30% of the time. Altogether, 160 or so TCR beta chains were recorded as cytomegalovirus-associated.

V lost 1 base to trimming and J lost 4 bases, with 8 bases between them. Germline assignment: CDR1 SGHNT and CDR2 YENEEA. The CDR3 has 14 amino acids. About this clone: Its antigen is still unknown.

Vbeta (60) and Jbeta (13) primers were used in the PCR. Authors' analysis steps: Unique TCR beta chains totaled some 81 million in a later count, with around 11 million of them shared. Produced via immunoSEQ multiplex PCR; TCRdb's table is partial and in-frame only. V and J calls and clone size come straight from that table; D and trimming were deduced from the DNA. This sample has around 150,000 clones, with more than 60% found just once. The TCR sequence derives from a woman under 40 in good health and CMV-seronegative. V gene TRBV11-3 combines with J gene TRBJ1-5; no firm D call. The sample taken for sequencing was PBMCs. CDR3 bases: TGTGCCAGCAGCTTAGGTAGTCCTAATCAGCCCCAGCATTTT. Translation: CASSLGSPNQPQHF.